The text below deals with one TCR beta chain. These data originate in a study of blood T cell repertoires in COVID-19. The overall study: COVID-19 samples from acute and convalescent phases originated in the United States, Italy and Spain. T cells, B-cell-depleted T cells, or PBMCs provided the cDNA or gDNA that served as material.

Methods used by the authors: Estimation of nucleated cell counts relied on the amplification of reference gene primers. Profiled with immunoSEQ multiplex PCR; TCRdb holds only in-frame clones, not every one. The DNA was the basis for D and trimming; V, J and clone size are from that table. In the table there are about 370,000 clones, around 90% of which are singletons. V shed 0 bases, J shed 6 bases, and the junction held 10 bases outside the gene matches. Germline-derived CDR1 and CDR2 are LGHNA and YSLEER. This CDR3 is built from 17 residues. This clonotype was sampled from a man aged 18-30 years with active or convalescent COVID-19. The chain recombines TRBV4-3 with TRBJ2-2; 7 bases align to TRBD2. The sequencing sample was made of peripheral blood. The DNA for the CDR3 is TGCGCCAGCAGCCAAGACCAGGGAGGGCCGGGGGCCGGGGAGCTGTTTTTT. This gives the protein CASSQDQGGPGAGELFF.